This T cell receptor beta chain was found in a study of blood T cells in healthy people across ages. Isolation of PBMCs gave at least 6 million cells per sample. Then a second PCR, running roughly 7 to 11 cycles, was carried out with a sample-barcoded 5' primer and a J-beta primer mix. TCRdb re-analysed the 5' RACE reads in MiXCR, keeping a single row per CDR3 protein. Among under 2,000,000 distinct CDR3 sequences, about 49% were seen once, and the ten largest hold 2.1%. The CDR3 totals 16 residues. Trimming removed 3 bases at V and 0 bases at J, with 12 bases between. Germline V lookup: CDR1 DFQATT, CDR2 SNEGSKA (reference sequence).

The genes are TRBV20-1 and TRBJ2-6, with D possibly TRBD1 on 6 matching bases. Sequenced: blood. The source is a woman in her 40s in good health. This CDR3 is CSARDRGPSGANVLTF. CDR3 coding DNA: TGCAGTGCTAGGGACAGAGGCCCCTCTGGGGCCAACGTCCTGACTTTC.